Given below is one TCR beta chain in context. This clone turned up a few times. It lacks a known antigen. No base quality values were provided; no much bigger clone lies one nucleotide off. Per the germline V gene (reference sequence), MNHEY is the CDR1 and SMNVEV is the CDR2. CDR3 length: 14 amino acids, cysteine to phenylalanine. The entry retains the CDR3 DNA only, 42 bases that are in frame from base 1. Clipping removes 6 bases from V and 2 bases from J, with 3 as the unmatched junction base count. The source of the sample is a study of neoadjuvant anti-PD-1 for oral cavity cancer (dated by TCRdb to 2020 to 2022). The study in broad terms: Three to four biweekly doses of nivolumab at 3 mg/kg were mostly administered to patients before curative-intent surgical resection. Patients who did not progress were given a fourth nivolumab dose at about day 43 and had definitive surgical resection on days 50-56. Under RECIST 1.1, a patient counted as a responder if showing complete response, partial response or stable disease, and as a non-responder if showing progression. The parent correlative cohort had about eleven patients and a response rate of approximately 30%.

General study outcomes and caveats: After neoadjuvant nivolumab, non-responders showed significantly higher T cell clonality (Gini index) in PBMCs than responders did. Higher pretreatment blood TCRbeta clonality and lower post-treatment tumor TCRbeta clonality were correlated with higher pretreatment blood Treg/Th17 ratios. Only three patients per response group were included in the TCR analyses, and larger cohorts for validation were called for by the authors.

The time point label for this specimen denotes: before neoadjuvant nivolumab. Patients were newly diagnosed with stage II-IVA oral cavity squamous cell carcinoma and had received no prior systemic or radiation treatment. The cohort was made up of patients with locally advanced, HPV-negative oral cavity squamous cell carcinoma. Peripheral blood mononuclear cells were analyzed directly and were not maintained or expanded in culture. The samples were obtained from a longitudinal correlative study of a single-arm phase II trial testing neoadjuvant nivolumab in oral cavity squamous cell carcinoma. Genomic DNA-based TCRbeta sequencing was performed on subject-matched pre- and post-treatment PBMCs and tumors from three responders and three non-responders. Peripheral blood mononuclear cells were drawn once before nivolumab treatment and a second time after treatment, when surgery took place. The Maxwell RSC DNA from Cells kit was used to extract genomic DNA from PBMCs.

For deep sequencing, each PBMC sample was run in six replicates, with libraries mostly built from approximately 520 ng of input genomic DNA. Following the manufacturer's instructions, the team built TCRbeta libraries using the immunoSEQ hsTCRbeta kit. The completed libraries were mixed into a single pool at 3 nM, then sequenced with an Illumina NovaSeq 6000 S4 flow cell. The study's processing was this. The immunoSEQ Analyzer handled quality control and preprocessing of the raw data. The analysis was limited to productive rearrangements, and each clonotype was defined by a unique CDR3 amino acid sequence. Repertoire clonality was estimated as the Gini-Simpson index, which was computed with the R package tcR. Student's t test was used to compare Gini indices, and Pearson correlation was used to assess associations with tumor size change. As stored in TCRdb, this immuneACCESS dataset retains in-frame rearrangements with V and J assigned. A fraction of the clones does not appear; measured against another copy, unresolved V genes explain less than half of the discrepancy, and the remainder lacks a known reason. V and J calls and clone size are given by that table; D and trimming were obtained from the DNA. In this sample the table shows fewer than 20,000 clones, about 69% of which occur a single time. The biggest ten clones account for roughly 2.8% of the sample.

Source: PBMCs, taken before nivolumab (anti-PD-1) treatment. The V gene is TRBV27 and the J gene is TRBJ2-7; 11 bases in between match TRBD2. The TCR sequence derives from a person between 40 and 85 years old with oral cavity squamous cell carcinoma. The sequenced DNA: TGTGCCAGCAGGGGGACTAGCGGCCCCTACGAGCAGTACTTC. Its protein is CASRGTSGPYEQYF.